This T cell receptor (beta chain) was observed in a study of CD8+ T cells in alopecia areata. The treatment denotes: oral pan-JAK inhibitor, 5-10 mg twice daily. The CDR3 loop spans 17 amino acids. In germline, CDR1 is SGHRS, CDR2 YFSETQ. V was trimmed by 0 bases and J by 0 bases, leaving 12 bases between them. Following RNA extraction, reverse transcription yielded cDNA that acted as the sequencing template. Sequencing was performed with immunoSEQ multiplex PCR; in TCRdb, only in-frame clones are kept and a portion is missing. This sample has approximately 100,000 clones, with 80% to 90% found just once.

Sequencing was performed on CD8+ T cells sorted from blood, taken at week 34, from a patient treated with tofacitinib. This clonotype was sampled from a human donor with alopecia areata. V and J are TRBV5-1 and TRBJ2-2; D might be TRBD1 (6 bases). For the CDR3, the DNA is TGCGCCAGCAGCTTGGACTGGACAGAAGCGAACACCGGGGAGCTGTTTTTT. Encoded protein: CASSLDWTEANTGELFF.